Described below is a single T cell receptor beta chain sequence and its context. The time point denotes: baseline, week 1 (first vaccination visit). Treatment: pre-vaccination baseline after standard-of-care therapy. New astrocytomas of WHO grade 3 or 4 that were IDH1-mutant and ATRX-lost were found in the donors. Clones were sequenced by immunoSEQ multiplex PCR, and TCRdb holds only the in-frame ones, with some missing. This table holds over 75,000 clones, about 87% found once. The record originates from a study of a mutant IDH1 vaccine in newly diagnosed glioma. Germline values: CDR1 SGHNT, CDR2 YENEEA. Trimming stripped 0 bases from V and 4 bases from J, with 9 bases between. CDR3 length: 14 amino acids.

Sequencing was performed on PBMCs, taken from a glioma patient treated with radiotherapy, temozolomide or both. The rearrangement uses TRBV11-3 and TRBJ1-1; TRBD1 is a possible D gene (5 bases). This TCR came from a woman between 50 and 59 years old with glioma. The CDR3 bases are TGTGCCAGCAGCTTAGACGGGGGGAGCACTGAAGCTTTCTTT. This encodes CASSLDGGSTEAFF.